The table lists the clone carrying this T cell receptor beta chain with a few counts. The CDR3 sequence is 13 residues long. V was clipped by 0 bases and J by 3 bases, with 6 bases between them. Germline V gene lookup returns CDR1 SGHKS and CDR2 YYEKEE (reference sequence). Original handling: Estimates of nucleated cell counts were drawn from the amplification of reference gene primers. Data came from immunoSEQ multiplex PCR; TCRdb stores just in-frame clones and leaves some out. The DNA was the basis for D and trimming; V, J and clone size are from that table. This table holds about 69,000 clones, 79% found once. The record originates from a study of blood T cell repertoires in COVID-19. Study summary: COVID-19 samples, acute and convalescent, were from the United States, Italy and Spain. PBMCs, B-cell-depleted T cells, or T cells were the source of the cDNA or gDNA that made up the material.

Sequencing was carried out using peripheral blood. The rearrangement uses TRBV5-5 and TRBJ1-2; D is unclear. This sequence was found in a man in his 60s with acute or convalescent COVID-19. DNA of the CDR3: TGTGCCAGCAGCTTGGTGGCGGACTATGGCTACACCTTC. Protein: CASSLVADYGYTF.